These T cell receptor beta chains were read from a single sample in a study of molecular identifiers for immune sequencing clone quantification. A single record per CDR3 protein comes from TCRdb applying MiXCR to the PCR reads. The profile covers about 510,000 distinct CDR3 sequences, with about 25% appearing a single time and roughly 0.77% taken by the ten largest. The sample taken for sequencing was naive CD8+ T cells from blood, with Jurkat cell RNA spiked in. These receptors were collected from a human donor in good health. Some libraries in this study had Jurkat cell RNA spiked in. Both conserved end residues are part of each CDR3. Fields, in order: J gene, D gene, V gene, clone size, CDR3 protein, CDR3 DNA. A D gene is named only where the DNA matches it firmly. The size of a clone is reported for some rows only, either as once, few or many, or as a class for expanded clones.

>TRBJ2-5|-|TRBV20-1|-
CSAREPEVLPLLGETQYF
TGCAGTGCTAGAGAACCGGAGGTTCTACCCCTCTTAGGGGAGACCCAGTACTTC
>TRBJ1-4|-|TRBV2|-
CASSDGGRAEKLFF
TGTGCCAGCAGTGACGGGGGAAGGGCTGAAAAACTGTTTTTT
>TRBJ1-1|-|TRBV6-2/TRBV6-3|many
CASSSPNYLRTEAFF
TGTGCCAGCAGTTCTCCTAATTATTTGCGCACTGAAGCTTTCTTT
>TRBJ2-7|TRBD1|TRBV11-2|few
CASSLELGDSYEQYF
TGTGCCAGCAGCTTAGAACTTGGGGACAGCTACGAGCAGTACTTC
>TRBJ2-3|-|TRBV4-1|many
CASSQTQGADTQYF
TGCGCCAGCAGCCAGACCCAGGGAGCAGATACGCAGTATTTT
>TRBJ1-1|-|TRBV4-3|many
CASSQDWHRNTEAFF
TGCGCCAGCAGCCAAGATTGGCACAGGAACACTGAAGCTTTCTTT
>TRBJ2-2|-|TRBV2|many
CASSDRVETGELFF
TGTGCCAGCAGTGACAGGGTGGAGACCGGGGAGCTGTTTTTT
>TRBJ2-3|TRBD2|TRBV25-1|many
CASNPGLAGPPDTQYF
TGTGCCAGCAATCCGGGACTAGCGGGGCCACCAGATACGCAGTATTTT
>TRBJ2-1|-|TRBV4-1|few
CASGQDGVVEFF
TGCGCCAGCGGCCAAGATGGGGTTGTGGAGTTCTTC
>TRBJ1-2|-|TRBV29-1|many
CSVAALLPGYTF
TGCAGCGTTGCCGCGTTGTTACCTGGCTACACCTTC
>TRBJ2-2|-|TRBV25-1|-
CASSAPGPNTGELFF
TGTGCCAGCAGTGCGCCAGGACCGAACACCGGGGAGCTGTTTTTT
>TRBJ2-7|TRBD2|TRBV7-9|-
CASSPTGTIEQYF
TGTGCCAGCAGCCCAACGGGGACTATCGAGCAGTACTTC
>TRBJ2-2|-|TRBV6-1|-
CASSEPGNTGEPFF
TGTGCCAGCAGTGAGCCAGGGAACACCGGGGAGCCGTTTTTT
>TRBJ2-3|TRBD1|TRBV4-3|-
CASSQSDRSTDTQYF
TGCGCCAGCAGCCAATCGGACAGGTCCACAGATACGCAGTATTTT
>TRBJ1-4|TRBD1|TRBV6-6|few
CASSTGGETNEKLFF
TGTGCCAGCAGTACAGGGGGGGAAACTAATGAAAAACTGTTTTTT
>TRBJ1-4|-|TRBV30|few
CAWGGNRITNEKLFF
TGTGCCTGGGGAGGAAACAGGATAACTAATGAAAAACTGTTTTTT
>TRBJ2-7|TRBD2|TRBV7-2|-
CASSPTVTSSSYEQYF
TGTGCCAGCAGCCCTACAGTGACTAGCAGTTCCTACGAGCAGTACTTC
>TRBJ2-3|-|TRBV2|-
CASSGTPPGGRAGTDTQYF
TGTGCCAGCAGTGGGACCCCCCCCGGGGGGCGTGCGGGCACAGATACGCAGTATTTT
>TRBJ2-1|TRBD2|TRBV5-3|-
CASSSRLAGGNYNEQFF
TGTGCCAGCAGCTCCAGACTAGCGGGGGGGAACTACAATGAGCAGTTCTTC
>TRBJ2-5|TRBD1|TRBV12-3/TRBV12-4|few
CASRGQGDQETQYF
TGTGCCAGCAGGGGACAGGGGGACCAAGAGACCCAGTACTTC
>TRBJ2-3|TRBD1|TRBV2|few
CASSEWTGVADTQYF
TGTGCCAGCAGTGAATGGACAGGGGTCGCAGATACGCAGTATTTT
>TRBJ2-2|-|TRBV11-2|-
CASSPLGAANTGELFF
TGTGCCAGCAGCCCCCTCGGGGCAGCGAACACCGGGGAGCTGTTTTTT
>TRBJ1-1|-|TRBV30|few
CAWRMGGGEAFF
TGTGCCTGGAGGATGGGTGGGGGTGAAGCTTTCTTT
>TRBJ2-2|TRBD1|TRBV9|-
CASSWSFRGHTQRTGALFF
TGTGCCAGCAGCTGGTCGTTCAGGGGGCACACGCAGCGGACCGGGGCGCTGTTTTTT
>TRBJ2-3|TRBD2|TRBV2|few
CASTLAGATDTQYF
TGTGCCAGCACCCTAGCGGGGGCCACAGATACGCAGTATTTT
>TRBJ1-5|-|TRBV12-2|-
CASRHNINPGLGNQPQHF
TGTGCAAGTCGCCACAATATAAATCCAGGGCTTGGCAATCAGCCCCAGCATTTT
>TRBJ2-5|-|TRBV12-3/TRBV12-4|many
CASNHGHQETQYF
TGTGCCAGTAACCATGGACACCAAGAGACCCAGTACTTC
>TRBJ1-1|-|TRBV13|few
CASSGQQMNTEAFF
TGTGCCAGCAGCGGTCAGCAGATGAACACTGAAGCTTTCTTT
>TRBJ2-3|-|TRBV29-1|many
CSVDEFSDTQYF
TGCAGCGTTGATGAGTTCTCAGATACGCAGTATTTT
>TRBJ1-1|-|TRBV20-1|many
CSARDWPGLNTEAFF
TGCAGTGCTAGAGATTGGCCGGGGCTGAACACTGAAGCTTTCTTT
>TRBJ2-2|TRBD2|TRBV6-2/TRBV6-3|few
CASSLAGLRIVELFF
TGTGCCAGCAGTTTGGCGGGACTAAGGATTGTGGAGCTGTTTTTT
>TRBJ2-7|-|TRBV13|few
CASSSVGQPPSYEQYF
TGTGCCAGCAGCTCCGTCGGTCAGCCCCCGTCGTACGAGCAGTACTTC
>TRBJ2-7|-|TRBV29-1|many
CSVVSGTRYEQYF
TGCAGCGTTGTCTCCGGGACAAGATACGAGCAGTACTTC
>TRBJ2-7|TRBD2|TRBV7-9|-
CASSYRTSGSYEQYF
TGTGCCAGCAGCTACAGGACTAGCGGATCCTACGAGCAGTACTTC
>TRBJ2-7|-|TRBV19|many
CASSMTGPSYEQYF
TGTGCCAGTAGTATGACAGGTCCCTCCTACGAGCAGTACTTC
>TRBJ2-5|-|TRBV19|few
CASSIRDGKETQYF
TGTGCCAGTAGTATCCGGGACGGGAAAGAGACCCAGTACTTC
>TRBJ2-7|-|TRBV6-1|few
CASSEYGGPYEQYF
TGTGCCAGCAGTGAATATGGGGGTCCCTACGAGCAGTACTTC
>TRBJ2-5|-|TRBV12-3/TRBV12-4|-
CASSETSQETQYF
TGTGCCAGCAGTGAGACTAGTCAAGAGACCCAGTACTTC
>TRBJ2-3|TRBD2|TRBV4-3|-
CASSQEWTSGNSDTQYF
TGCGCCAGCAGCCAAGAATGGACTAGCGGGAATTCAGATACGCAGTATTTT
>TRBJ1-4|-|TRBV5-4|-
CASSLRPGENEKLLF
TGTGCCAGCAGCTTGAGGCCAGGAGAGAATGAAAAACTGCTTTTT
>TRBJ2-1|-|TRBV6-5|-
CASRPSVNEQFF
TGTGCCAGCAGACCTAGCGTCAATGAGCAGTTCTTC
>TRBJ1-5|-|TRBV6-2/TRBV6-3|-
CASRSQVGAGHQPQHF
TGTGCCAGCAGATCCCAGGTCGGTGCGGGGCATCAGCCCCAGCATTTT
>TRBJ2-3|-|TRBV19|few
CASSIDLGNTGTDTQYF
TGTGCCAGTAGTATAGATTTGGGCAACACGGGGACAGATACGCAGTATTTT
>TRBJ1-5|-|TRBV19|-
CARSDSPYSNQPQHF
TGTGCCAGAAGTGACAGCCCTTATAGCAATCAACCCCAGCATTTT
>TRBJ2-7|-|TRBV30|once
CAWSARLTYEQYF
TGTGCCTGGAGTGCTCGGCTAACCTACGAGCAGTACTTC
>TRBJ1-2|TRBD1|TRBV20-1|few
CSAREGTAYGYTF
TGCAGTGCTAGAGAAGGGACAGCTTATGGCTACACCTTC
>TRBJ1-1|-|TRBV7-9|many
CASSLVVGYLDTEAFF
TGTGCCAGCAGCTTAGTGGTAGGGTATTTGGACACTGAAGCTTTCTTT
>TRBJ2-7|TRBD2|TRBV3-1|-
CASSLVLAGRSYEQYF
TGTGCCAGCAGCCTCGTCCTAGCGGGGAGGTCCTACGAGCAGTACTTC
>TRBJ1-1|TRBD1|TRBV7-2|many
CASSLASGTVFF
TGTGCCAGCAGCCTAGCCTCCGGGACAGTCTTCTTT
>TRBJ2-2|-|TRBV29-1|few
CSVGVGNTGELFF
TGCAGCGTTGGTGTCGGGAACACCGGGGAGCTGTTTTTT
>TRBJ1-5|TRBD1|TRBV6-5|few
CASSQTWTGASNQPQHF
TGTGCCAGCAGTCAAACGTGGACAGGGGCAAGCAATCAGCCCCAGCATTTT
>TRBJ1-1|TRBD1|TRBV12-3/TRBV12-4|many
CASSTGQGAPEAFF
TGTGCCAGCAGTACAGGACAGGGGGCTCCTGAAGCTTTCTTT
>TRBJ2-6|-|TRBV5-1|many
CASSLSSGYGANVLTF
TGCGCCAGCAGCTTGAGTTCGGGCTATGGGGCCAACGTCCTGACTTTC
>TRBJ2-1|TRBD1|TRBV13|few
CASSPQPRGRYNEQFF
TGTGCCAGCAGCCCCCAACCGAGGGGGCGCTACAATGAGCAGTTCTTC
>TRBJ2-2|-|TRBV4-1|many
CASSLIGGGGPDGELFF
TGCGCCAGCAGCCTCATCGGAGGGGGGGGCCCCGACGGGGAGCTGTTTTTT
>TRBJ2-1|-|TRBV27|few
CASSLSWAETYNEQFF
TGTGCCAGCAGTTTATCGTGGGCAGAGACGTACAATGAGCAGTTCTTC
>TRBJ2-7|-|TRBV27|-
CASSFSRGESYEQYF
TGTGCCAGCAGTTTCTCACGGGGCGAGTCCTACGAGCAGTACTTC
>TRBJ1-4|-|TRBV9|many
CASSGDNQEKLFF
TGTGCCAGCAGCGGGGACAACCAGGAAAAACTGTTTTTT
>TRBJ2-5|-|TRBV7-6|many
CASSGGFQETQYF
TGTGCCAGCTCCGGGGGATTTCAAGAGACCCAGTACTTC